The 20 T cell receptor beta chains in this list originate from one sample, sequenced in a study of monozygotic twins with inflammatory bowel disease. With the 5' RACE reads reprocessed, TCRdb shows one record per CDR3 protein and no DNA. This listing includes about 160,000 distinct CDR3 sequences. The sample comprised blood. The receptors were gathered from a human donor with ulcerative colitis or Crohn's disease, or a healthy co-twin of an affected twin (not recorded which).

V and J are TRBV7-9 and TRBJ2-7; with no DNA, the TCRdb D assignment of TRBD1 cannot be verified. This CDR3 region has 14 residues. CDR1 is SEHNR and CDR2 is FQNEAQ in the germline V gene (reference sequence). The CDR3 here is CASSFSRGGDEQYF.

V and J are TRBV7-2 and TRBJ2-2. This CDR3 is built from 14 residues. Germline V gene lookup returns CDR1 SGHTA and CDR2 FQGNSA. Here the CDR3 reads CASSLGPTIGELFF.

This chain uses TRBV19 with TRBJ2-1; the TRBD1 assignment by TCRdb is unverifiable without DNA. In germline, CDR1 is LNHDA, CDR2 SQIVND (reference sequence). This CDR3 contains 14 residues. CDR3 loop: CASRPDREVNEQFF.

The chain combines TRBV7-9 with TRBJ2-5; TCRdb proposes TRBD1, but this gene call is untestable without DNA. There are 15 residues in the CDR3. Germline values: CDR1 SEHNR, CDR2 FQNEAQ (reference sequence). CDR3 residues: CASSDRGGILETQYF.

This chain's CDR3 is CASSGGRARDTQYF. The chain links TRBV2 to TRBJ2-3; as DNA is missing, the TRBD2 call by TCRdb cannot be tested. CDR1 and CDR2 from the germline V gene are SNHLY and FYNNEI. The CDR3 is made up of 14 amino acids.

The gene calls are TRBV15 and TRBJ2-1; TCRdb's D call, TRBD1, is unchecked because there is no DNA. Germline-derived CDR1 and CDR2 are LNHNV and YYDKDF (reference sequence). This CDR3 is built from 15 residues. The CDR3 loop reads CATSRFTTGLDEQFF. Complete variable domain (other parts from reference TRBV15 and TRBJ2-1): DAMVIQNPRYQVTQFGKPVTLSCSQTLNHNVMYWYQQKSSQAPKLLFHYYDKDFNNEADTPDNFQSRRPNTSFCFLDIRSPGLGDTAMYLCATSRFTTGLDEQFFGPGTRLTVL.

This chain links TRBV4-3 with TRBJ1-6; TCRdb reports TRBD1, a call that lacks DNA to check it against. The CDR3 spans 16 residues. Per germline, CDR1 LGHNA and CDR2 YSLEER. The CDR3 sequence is CASSQDQTVYNSPLHF.

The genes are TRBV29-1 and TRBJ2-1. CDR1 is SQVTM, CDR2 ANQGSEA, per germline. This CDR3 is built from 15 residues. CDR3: CSVDITKPRYNEQFF.

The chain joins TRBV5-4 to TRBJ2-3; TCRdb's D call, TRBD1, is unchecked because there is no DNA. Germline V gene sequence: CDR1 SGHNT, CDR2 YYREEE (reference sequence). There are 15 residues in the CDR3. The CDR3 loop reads CASSLGDRATDTQYF.

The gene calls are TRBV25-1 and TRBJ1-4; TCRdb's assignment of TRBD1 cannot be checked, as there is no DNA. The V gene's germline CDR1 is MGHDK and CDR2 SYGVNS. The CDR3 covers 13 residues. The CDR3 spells CASGGPINEKLFF.

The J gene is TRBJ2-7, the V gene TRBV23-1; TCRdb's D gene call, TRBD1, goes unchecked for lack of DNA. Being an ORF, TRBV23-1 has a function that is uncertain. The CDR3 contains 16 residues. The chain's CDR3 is CASSQSGDRVSYEQYF.

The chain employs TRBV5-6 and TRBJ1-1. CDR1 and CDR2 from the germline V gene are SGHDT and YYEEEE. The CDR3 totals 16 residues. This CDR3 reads CASSSGQGRMNTEAFF.

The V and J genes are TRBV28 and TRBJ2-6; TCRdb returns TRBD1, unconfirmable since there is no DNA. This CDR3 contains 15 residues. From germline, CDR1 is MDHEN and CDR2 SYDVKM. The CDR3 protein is CASSPGGVGANVLTF.

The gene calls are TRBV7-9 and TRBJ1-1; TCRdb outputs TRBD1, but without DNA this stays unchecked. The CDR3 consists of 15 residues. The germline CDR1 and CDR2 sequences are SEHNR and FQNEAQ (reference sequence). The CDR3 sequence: CASSLGAGANTEAFF.

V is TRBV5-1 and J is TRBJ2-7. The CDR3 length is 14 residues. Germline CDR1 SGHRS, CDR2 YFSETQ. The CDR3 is CASSSSTGAYEQYF.

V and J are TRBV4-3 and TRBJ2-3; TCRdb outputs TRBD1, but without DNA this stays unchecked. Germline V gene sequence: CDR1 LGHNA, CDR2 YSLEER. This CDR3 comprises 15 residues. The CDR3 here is CASSKNNAHTDTQYF.

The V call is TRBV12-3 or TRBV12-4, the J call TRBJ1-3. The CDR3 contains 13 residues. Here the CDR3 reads CASSSDRGNTIYF.

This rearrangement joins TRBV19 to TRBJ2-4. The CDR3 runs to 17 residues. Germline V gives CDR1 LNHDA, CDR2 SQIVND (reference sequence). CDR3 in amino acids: CASSIVPPSWAKNIQYF.

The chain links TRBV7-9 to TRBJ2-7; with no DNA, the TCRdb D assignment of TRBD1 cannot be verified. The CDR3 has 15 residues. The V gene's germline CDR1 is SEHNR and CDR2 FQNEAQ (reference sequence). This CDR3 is CASSPGTGWAYEQYF. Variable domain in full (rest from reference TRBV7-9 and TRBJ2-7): DTGVSQNPRHKITKRGQNVTFRCDPISEHNRLYWYRQTLGQGPEFLTYFQNEAQLEKSRLLSDRFSAERPKGSFSTLEIQRTEQGDSAMYLCASSPGTGWAYEQYFGPGTRLTVT.

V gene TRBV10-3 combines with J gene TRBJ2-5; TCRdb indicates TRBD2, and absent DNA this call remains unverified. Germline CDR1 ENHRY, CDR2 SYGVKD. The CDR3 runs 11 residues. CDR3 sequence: CAIRPAETQYF.